The rows below give T cell receptor beta chains drawn from one sample of a study of early T cells in non-severe SARS-CoV-2 infection. TCRdb passed the 5' RACE reads through MiXCR, listing each CDR3 protein once. The table has more than 55,000 distinct CDR3 sequences, around 9% seen once; the top ten hold roughly 18%. What was sequenced was whole blood. Receptor source: an adult who was a healthcare worker with PCR-confirmed SARS-CoV-2 infection or an uninfected control (not recorded which). The CDR3 runs from the conserved cysteine through the conserved F or W. The order of the fields is V gene, J gene, clone size, D gene, CDR3 DNA, CDR3 protein. D genes are given only for firm matches. Some rows have no size entry. The others give once, few or many, or a class for an expanded clone.

v_gene: TRBV11-2; j_gene: TRBJ2-3; abundance: few; d_gene: TRBD2; CDR3nt: TGTGCCAGCAGCTTAGACCGCCTAGCGGGAAGCACAGATACGCAGTATTTT; CDR3aa: CASSLDRLAGSTDTQYF
v_gene: TRBV12-3/TRBV12-4; j_gene: TRBJ1-6; abundance: few; d_gene: TRBD1; CDR3nt: TGTGCCAGCAGTTTAGGGACAGGGCATAATTCACCCCTCCACTTT; CDR3aa: CASSLGTGHNSPLHF
v_gene: TRBV19; j_gene: TRBJ2-1; abundance: .; d_gene: .; CDR3nt: TGTGCCAGTAGTATAACGGGTAGTTCCCATGAGCAGTTCTTC; CDR3aa: CASSITGSSHEQFF
v_gene: TRBV27; j_gene: TRBJ1-2; abundance: .; d_gene: TRBD1; CDR3nt: TGTGCCAGCAGTTCACTCTCCGGGACAGGGGGCACGAACTATGGCTACACCTTC; CDR3aa: CASSSLSGTGGTNYGYTF
v_gene: TRBV18; j_gene: TRBJ2-5; abundance: many; d_gene: .; CDR3nt: TGTGCCAGCTCACCACCGGTCCCAGAGACCCAGTACTTC; CDR3aa: CASSPPVPETQYF
v_gene: TRBV10-3; j_gene: TRBJ1-1; abundance: many; d_gene: TRBD1; CDR3nt: TGTGCCATCAGTGCGGTGGGACAGGTGATGAACACTGAAGCTTTCTTT; CDR3aa: CAISAVGQVMNTEAFF
v_gene: TRBV28; j_gene: TRBJ2-7; abundance: few; d_gene: .; CDR3nt: TGTGCCAGCAGTTTCTCCCGAGCGGGTACCTACGAGCAGTACTTC; CDR3aa: CASSFSRAGTYEQYF
v_gene: TRBV7-9; j_gene: TRBJ2-3; abundance: few; d_gene: .; CDR3nt: TGTGCCCTCTTCGGGAGCACAGATACGCAGTATTTT; CDR3aa: CALFGSTDTQYF
v_gene: TRBV6-2/TRBV6-3; j_gene: TRBJ1-1; abundance: .; d_gene: .; CDR3nt: TGTGCCAGCAGTTATCTCACTGAAGCTTTCTTT; CDR3aa: CASSYLTEAFF
v_gene: TRBV19; j_gene: TRBJ2-7; abundance: .; d_gene: .; CDR3nt: TGTGCCAGTAGTATAGCACCCCCAGGCCACTACGAGCAGTACTTC; CDR3aa: CASSIAPPGHYEQYF
v_gene: TRBV29-1; j_gene: TRBJ2-5; abundance: .; d_gene: .; CDR3nt: TGCAGCGTTGTGTCCGGGTCTTCGGAGACCCAGTACTTC; CDR3aa: CSVVSGSSETQYF
v_gene: TRBV2; j_gene: TRBJ2-7; abundance: few; d_gene: .; CDR3nt: TGTGCCAGCAGTACCACCTTGGGGGGCGGGGAGCAGTACTTC; CDR3aa: CASSTTLGGGEQYF
v_gene: TRBV9; j_gene: TRBJ2-1; abundance: many; d_gene: TRBD2; CDR3nt: TGTGCCAGCAGCGCCTCATCACCGGGACTAGCGGGGAATGAGCAGTTCTTC; CDR3aa: CASSASSPGLAGNEQFF
v_gene: TRBV7-2; j_gene: TRBJ2-3; abundance: few; d_gene: TRBD2; CDR3nt: TGTGCCAGCAGTACCCCTACCCGACTAGCGGGAAGGTATTTT; CDR3aa: CASSTPTRLAGRYF
v_gene: TRBV28; j_gene: TRBJ2-1; abundance: many; d_gene: .; CDR3nt: TGTGCCAGCAGTTCGCTGTCCAGCTCCTACAATGAGCAGTTCTTC; CDR3aa: CASSSLSSSYNEQFF
v_gene: TRBV28; j_gene: TRBJ2-3; abundance: many; d_gene: TRBD2; CDR3nt: TGTGCCAGCAGTTTATACGGCGGGAGGACAGATACGCAGTATTTT; CDR3aa: CASSLYGGRTDTQYF
v_gene: TRBV29-1; j_gene: TRBJ1-3; abundance: many; d_gene: .; CDR3nt: TGCAGCGCCGAGACGGTATCTGGAAACACCATATATTTT; CDR3aa: CSAETVSGNTIYF
v_gene: TRBV13; j_gene: TRBJ2-1; abundance: many; d_gene: .; CDR3nt: TGTGCCAGCAGCCGGCTCCGGGCGGGGACAGATGATTACAATGAGCAGTTCTTC; CDR3aa: CASSRLRAGTDDYNEQFF
v_gene: TRBV6-1; j_gene: TRBJ1-1; abundance: .; d_gene: TRBD1; CDR3nt: TGTGCCACCGACAGGGGGAACACTGAAGCTTTCTTT; CDR3aa: CATDRGNTEAFF
v_gene: TRBV28; j_gene: TRBJ2-3; abundance: many; d_gene: TRBD2; CDR3nt: TGTGCCTGCGCGTGGTCCAAAGCGGGAACAGATACGCAGTATTTT; CDR3aa: CACAWSKAGTDTQYF
v_gene: TRBV2; j_gene: TRBJ1-5; abundance: many; d_gene: TRBD1; CDR3nt: TGTGCCAGCAGTGGACAGGGCAGTGGCAATCAGCCCCAGCATTTT; CDR3aa: CASSGQGSGNQPQHF
v_gene: TRBV7-2; j_gene: TRBJ2-4; abundance: few; d_gene: .; CDR3nt: TGTGCCAGCAGCCAACGGCCGGGTATGGGGGTGGCCGGCAAAAACATTCAGTACTTC; CDR3aa: CASSQRPGMGVAGKNIQYF
v_gene: TRBV29-1; j_gene: TRBJ2-7; abundance: many; d_gene: TRBD2; CDR3nt: TGCAGCGTTGTTAAAACTAGCGGGTCCTACGAGCAGTACTTC; CDR3aa: CSVVKTSGSYEQYF
v_gene: TRBV4-3; j_gene: TRBJ1-6; abundance: .; d_gene: TRBD1; CDR3nt: TGCGCCAGCGCCCGGGACAGACATAATTCACCCCTCCACTTT; CDR3aa: CASARDRHNSPLHF
v_gene: TRBV11-2; j_gene: TRBJ2-1; abundance: many; d_gene: .; CDR3nt: TGTGCCAGCAGCTTAGATAGAACAGCAAATGAGCAGTTCTTC; CDR3aa: CASSLDRTANEQFF
v_gene: TRBV7-9; j_gene: TRBJ2-7; abundance: few; d_gene: TRBD1; CDR3nt: TGTGCCAGCACCGACAGGGGGGCCTACGAGCAGTACTTC; CDR3aa: CASTDRGAYEQYF
v_gene: TRBV10-3; j_gene: TRBJ1-5; abundance: .; d_gene: .; CDR3nt: TGTGCCACCAGGACCGGAGATAGCAATCAGCCCCAGCATTTT; CDR3aa: CATRTGDSNQPQHF
v_gene: TRBV12-3/TRBV12-4; j_gene: TRBJ2-1; abundance: .; d_gene: .; CDR3nt: TGTGCCAGCAGCTTGAGGACCGGGACTGGGGATGAGCAGTTCTTC; CDR3aa: CASSLRTGTGDEQFF
v_gene: TRBV14; j_gene: TRBJ2-3; abundance: few; d_gene: TRBD2; CDR3nt: TGTGCCAGCAGCCCCCGGAGGAGCGGGAGAGGGTTCGCTACCACAGATACGCAGTATTTT; CDR3aa: CASSPRRSGRGFATTDTQYF
v_gene: TRBV27; j_gene: TRBJ1-4; abundance: few; d_gene: .; CDR3nt: TGTGCCAGCAGTCGAGGACAGATTTGGGCTAATGAAAAACTGTTTTTT; CDR3aa: CASSRGQIWANEKLFF
v_gene: TRBV7-2; j_gene: TRBJ2-7; abundance: .; d_gene: .; CDR3nt: TGTGCCAGCGAAGAGAACTACGAGCAGTACTTC; CDR3aa: CASEENYEQYF
v_gene: TRBV7-9; j_gene: TRBJ1-6; abundance: many; d_gene: .; CDR3nt: TGTGCCAGCAGCTTAGAACAGGGTTATTCACCCCTCCACTTT; CDR3aa: CASSLEQGYSPLHF
v_gene: TRBV10-3; j_gene: TRBJ2-3; abundance: .; d_gene: TRBD2; CDR3nt: TGTGCCATCAGTGATAGCGGGACCACAGATACGCAGTATTTT; CDR3aa: CAISDSGTTDTQYF
v_gene: TRBV2; j_gene: TRBJ2-7; abundance: few; d_gene: TRBD2; CDR3nt: TGTGCCAGCAGTAAGGGGACTAGCGGCTACGAGCAGTACTTC; CDR3aa: CASSKGTSGYEQYF
v_gene: TRBV6-2/TRBV6-3; j_gene: TRBJ1-1; abundance: .; d_gene: .; CDR3nt: TGTGCCAGCACCCTTGCAATAGGGCCCACTGAAGCTTTCTTT; CDR3aa: CASTLAIGPTEAFF
v_gene: TRBV29-1; j_gene: TRBJ2-1; abundance: many; d_gene: .; CDR3nt: TGCAGCGTTGAAGAAAGGACGGATGAGCAGTTCTTC; CDR3aa: CSVEERTDEQFF
v_gene: TRBV19; j_gene: TRBJ2-1; abundance: many; d_gene: .; CDR3nt: TGTGCCAGTAGTATAGGCGTCAATTACAATGAGCAGTTCTTC; CDR3aa: CASSIGVNYNEQFF
v_gene: TRBV2; j_gene: TRBJ2-3; abundance: .; d_gene: TRBD2; CDR3nt: TGTGCCAGCAGACCTGGACTAGTAGAGGCAGATACGCAGTATTTT; CDR3aa: CASRPGLVEADTQYF
v_gene: TRBV7-2; j_gene: TRBJ2-7; abundance: few; d_gene: .; CDR3nt: TGTGCCAGCAGCCTATCCGGGGGATGGACCTACGAGCAGTACTTC; CDR3aa: CASSLSGGWTYEQYF
v_gene: TRBV7-2; j_gene: TRBJ2-7; abundance: many; d_gene: TRBD2; CDR3nt: TGTGCCAGCAGCTTAGCATCTAGCGGGGGGTACGAGCAGTACTTC; CDR3aa: CASSLASSGGYEQYF
v_gene: TRBV6-1; j_gene: TRBJ1-2; abundance: many; d_gene: .; CDR3nt: TGTGCCACCAGAGGACCTTATGGCTACACCTTC; CDR3aa: CATRGPYGYTF
v_gene: TRBV5-6; j_gene: TRBJ1-1; abundance: many; d_gene: .; CDR3nt: TGTGCCAGCAGCTTGCCGATGGGGGTGGAAGCTTTCTTT; CDR3aa: CASSLPMGVEAFF